The 2 T cell receptor beta chains below all came from one sample that was sequenced in a study of shared clonotypes between healthy human individuals. Method: immunoSEQ multiplex PCR; TCRdb's copy keeps in-frame clones and lacks some. The table includes some 1,100,000 clones, around 82% detected once. Material: memory CD4+ T cells from PBMCs. Noted subset: CD45RA-negative fraction. Receptors originate from a man between 18 and 35 years old in good health. Some clones in this sample may be carry-over from other donors' samples.

The chain employs TRBV5-1 and TRBJ2-7, with TRBD1 matching 8 bases. CDR1 and CDR2 from the germline V gene are SGHRS and YFSETQ. The CDR3 loop spans 15 amino acids. The V segment lost 0 bases and the J segment 2 bases; nucleotides outside the gene matches: 4. In DNA, the CDR3 is TGCGCCAGCAGCTTGGATACAGGGGGGCCCTACGAGCAGTACTTC. It translates to CASSLDTGGPYEQYF.

The chain recombines TRBV7-8 with TRBJ1-3, with a possible D match to TRBD1 (6 bases). Germline CDR1 SGHVS, CDR2 FQNEAQ. V was clipped by 2 bases and J by 0 bases, with 20 bases between them. The CDR3 contains 19 residues. The CDR3 sequence: CASSLRVQGSQSSGNTIYF. CDR3 nucleotide sequence: TGTGCCAGCAGCTTACGGGTTCAGGGGTCGCAGAGCTCTGGAAACACCATATATTTT.